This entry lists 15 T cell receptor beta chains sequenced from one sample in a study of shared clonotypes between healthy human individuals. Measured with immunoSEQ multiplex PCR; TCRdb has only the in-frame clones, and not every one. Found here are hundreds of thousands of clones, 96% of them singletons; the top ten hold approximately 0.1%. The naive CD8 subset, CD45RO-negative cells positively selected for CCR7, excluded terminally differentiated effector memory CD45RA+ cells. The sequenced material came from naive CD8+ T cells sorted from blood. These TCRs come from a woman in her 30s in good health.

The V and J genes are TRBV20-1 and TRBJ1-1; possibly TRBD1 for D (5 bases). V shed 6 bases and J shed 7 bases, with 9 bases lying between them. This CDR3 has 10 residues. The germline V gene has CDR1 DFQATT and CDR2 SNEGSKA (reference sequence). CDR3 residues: CSAQDSEAFF. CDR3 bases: TGCAGTGCCCAAGACAGTGAAGCTTTCTTT.

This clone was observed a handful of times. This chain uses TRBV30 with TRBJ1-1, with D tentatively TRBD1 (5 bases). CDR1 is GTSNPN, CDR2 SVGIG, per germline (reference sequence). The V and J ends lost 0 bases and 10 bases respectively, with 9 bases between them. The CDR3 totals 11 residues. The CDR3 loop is CAWSVTGGAFF. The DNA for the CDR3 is TGTGCCTGGAGTGTAACAGGAGGAGCTTTCTTT.

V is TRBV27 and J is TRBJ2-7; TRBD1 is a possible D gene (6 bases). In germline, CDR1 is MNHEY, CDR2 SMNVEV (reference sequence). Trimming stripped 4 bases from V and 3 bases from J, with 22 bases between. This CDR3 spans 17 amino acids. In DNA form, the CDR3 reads TGTGCCAGCAGTTCAGGTCCCGGGACACCGGATTTCTACGAGCAGTACTTC. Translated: CASSSGPGTPDFYEQYF.

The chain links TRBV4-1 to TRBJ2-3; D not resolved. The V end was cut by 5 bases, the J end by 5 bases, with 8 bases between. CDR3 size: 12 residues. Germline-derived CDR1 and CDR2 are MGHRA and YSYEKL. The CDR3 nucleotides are TGCGCCAGCAGCGACCCGAGAGATACGCAGTATTTT. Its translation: CASSDPRDTQYF.

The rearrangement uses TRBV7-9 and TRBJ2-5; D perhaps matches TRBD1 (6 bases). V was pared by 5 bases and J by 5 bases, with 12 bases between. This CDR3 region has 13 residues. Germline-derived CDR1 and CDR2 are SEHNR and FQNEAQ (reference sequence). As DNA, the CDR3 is TGTGCCAGCAGCAGCAGGGGCGGCGAGACCCAGTACTTC. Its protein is CASSSRGGETQYF. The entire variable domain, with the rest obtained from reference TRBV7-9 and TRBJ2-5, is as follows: DTGVSQNPRHKITKRGQNVTFRCDPISEHNRLYWYRQTLGQGPEFLTYFQNEAQLEKSRLLSDRFSAERPKGSFSTLEIQRTEQGDSAMYLCASSSRGGETQYFGPGTRLLVL.

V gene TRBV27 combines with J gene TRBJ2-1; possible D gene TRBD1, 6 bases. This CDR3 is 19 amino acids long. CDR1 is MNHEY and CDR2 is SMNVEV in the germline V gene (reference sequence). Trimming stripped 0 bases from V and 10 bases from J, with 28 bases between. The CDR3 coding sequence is TGTGCCAGCAGTTTATCAAGGTTCAGGGGAAAGAGGAATGTGGAGGAGCAGTTCTTC. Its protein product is CASSLSRFRGKRNVEEQFF.

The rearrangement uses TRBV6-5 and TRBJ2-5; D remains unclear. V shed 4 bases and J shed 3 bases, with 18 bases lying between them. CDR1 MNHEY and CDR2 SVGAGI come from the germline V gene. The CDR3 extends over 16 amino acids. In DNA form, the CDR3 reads TGTGCCAGCAGTTCGGTTGAGCGCCTGAGAGAAGAGACCCAGTACTTC. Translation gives CASSSVERLREETQYF.

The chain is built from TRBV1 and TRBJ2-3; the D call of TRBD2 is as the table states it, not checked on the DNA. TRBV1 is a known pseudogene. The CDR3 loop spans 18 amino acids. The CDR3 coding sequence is TGCACCAGCAGCCAAGTAGAGCGGGCCTGTGAAAGTGAAGATACGCAGTATTTT. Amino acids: CTSSQVERACESEDTQYF.

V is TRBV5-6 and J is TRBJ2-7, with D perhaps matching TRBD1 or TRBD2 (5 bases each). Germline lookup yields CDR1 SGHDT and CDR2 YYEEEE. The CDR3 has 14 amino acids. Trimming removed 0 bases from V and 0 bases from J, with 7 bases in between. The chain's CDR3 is CASSLGDASYEQYF. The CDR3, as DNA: TGTGCCAGCAGCTTGGGGGACGCCTCCTACGAGCAGTACTTC.

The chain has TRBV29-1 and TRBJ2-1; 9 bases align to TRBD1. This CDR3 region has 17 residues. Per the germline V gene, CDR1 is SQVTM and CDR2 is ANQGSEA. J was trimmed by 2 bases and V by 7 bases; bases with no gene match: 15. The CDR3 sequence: CSAPGQGKGSPYNEQFF. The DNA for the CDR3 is TGCAGCGCGCCGGGACAGGGTAAGGGGAGCCCCTACAATGAGCAGTTCTTC.

CDR3 DNA sequence: TGTGCCAGCAGCTTGGGAGGGCTAGCGGGTCCCGGGGAGCTGTTTTTT. Translating gives CASSLGGLAGPGELFF. J is TRBJ2-2 and V is TRBV5-4; 8 nucleotides align to TRBD2. Losses at the gene ends were 0 bases for V and 6 bases for J; bases not matched to a gene: 7. This CDR3 has 16 amino acids. The germline V gene has CDR1 SGHNT and CDR2 YYREEE (reference sequence).

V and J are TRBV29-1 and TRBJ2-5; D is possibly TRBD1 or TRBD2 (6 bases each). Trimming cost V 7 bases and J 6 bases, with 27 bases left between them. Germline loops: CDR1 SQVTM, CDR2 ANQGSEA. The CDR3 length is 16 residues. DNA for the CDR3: TGCAGCGCCGGGGGAAATATGGCACAGGGACTTAAGACCCAGTACTTC. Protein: CSAGGNMAQGLKTQYF.

CDR3: CASSLGPSGRGDTQYF. For the CDR3, the DNA is TGTGCCAGCAGCTTAGGACCTAGCGGGAGAGGAGATACGCAGTATTTT. This rearrangement joins TRBV7-9 to TRBJ2-3; 10 nucleotides agree with TRBD2. Germline values: CDR1 SEHNR, CDR2 FQNEAQ (reference sequence). This CDR3 comprises 16 residues. J lost 5 bases, V lost 1 base, and 6 bases had no gene match.

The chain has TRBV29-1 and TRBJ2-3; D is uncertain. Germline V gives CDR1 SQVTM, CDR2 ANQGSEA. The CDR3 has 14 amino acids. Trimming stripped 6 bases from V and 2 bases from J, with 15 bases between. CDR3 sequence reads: CSVTGQGLTDTQYF. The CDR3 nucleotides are TGCAGCGTCACGGGCCAAGGCCTCACAGATACGCAGTATTTT.

The CDR3 region has the DNA TGTGCCAGCAGTCCAATCCCCCCGACAGGGATCCCCAGCGAGCAGTACTTC. This codes for CASSPIPPTGIPSEQYF. The rearrangement uses TRBV27 and TRBJ2-7; the match to TRBD1 covers 7 bases. The junction had 19 bases not matched to a gene; V was cut back by 5 bases and J by 6 bases. CDR3 size: 17 residues. CDR1 is MNHEY, CDR2 SMNVEV, per germline (reference sequence).